These T cell receptor beta chains were read from a single sample in a study of technical replicates of blood from a few donors. Profiling relied on immunoSEQ multiplex PCR, and the TCRdb table lists in-frame clones only, not all of them. The sample has about 84,000 clones; 85% to 95% are singletons. The material sequenced was T cells isolated from PBMCs. The receptor source for this set is a human donor in good health. The conserved cysteine and the conserved F or W are not part of the CDR3 here. D genes are given only for firm matches.

J gene | D gene | V gene | CDR3 protein
TRBJ1-2 | TRBD1 | TRBV4-1 | ASSQLTGGSNYGYT
TRBJ1-2 | NA | TRBV6-5 | ASSYGTSNRGYT
TRBJ1-1 | NA | TRBV5-8 | ASSSLWGPEAF
TRBJ1-1 | NA | TRBV5-1 | ASSLGRQSMNTEAF
TRBJ2-5 | NA | TRBV5-6 | ASSSAEGFQETQY
TRBJ2-7 | NA | TRBV6-1 | ASSVQSGSYEQY
TRBJ1-2 | NA | TRBV5-4 | ASSGQGEGYT
TRBJ1-4 | TRBD1 | TRBV19 | ASSIPGTEDEKLF
TRBJ2-1 | TRBD2 | TRBV7-2 | ASSRGLAGGQF
TRBJ1-4 | NA | TRBV9 | ASSVAPLITTNEKLF
TRBJ2-7 | TRBD1 | TRBV5-1 | ASSPGQGREQY
TRBJ1-1 | NA | TRBV7-2 | ASSYYAGAGLMNTEAF
TRBJ2-7 | TRBD2 | TRBV7-9 | ASSSGALAGGDEQY
TRBJ1-5 | TRBD1 | TRBV6-1 | ASAYRQGYQPQH
TRBJ2-1 | NA | TRBV9 | ASSVVPEHNEQF
TRBJ1-2 | TRBD1 | TRBV19 | ASSIQQGVPGYT
TRBJ1-3 | NA | TRBV6-5 | ASSAGFYSGNTIY
TRBJ1-5 | TRBD1 | TRBV19 | ASRFSGTGGVIGNQPQH
TRBJ2-7 | TRBD1 | TRBV6-5 | ASSPDRNYEQY
TRBJ1-1 | NA | TRBV2 | ASSVTGERTEAF
TRBJ2-7 | TRBD1 | TRBV19 | ATTDRAGSYEQY
TRBJ1-5 | NA | TRBV6-5 | ASRQGPYNQPQH
TRBJ2-7 | NA | TRBV28 | ASSFEAISYEQY
TRBJ2-1 | NA | TRBV5-1 | ASGGARSNEQF
TRBJ2-3 | NA | TRBV28 | ASSSITDTQY
TRBJ1-2 | NA | TRBV11-2 | ASSLDGAFRGGYT
TRBJ2-1 | TRBD2 | TRBV7-7 | ASSAGLGNEQF
TRBJ1-4 | NA | TRBV14 | ASRAGWGNEKLF
TRBJ2-7 | TRBD2 | TRBV5-1 | ASSWTTSGYYEQY
TRBJ1-1 | TRBD1 | TRBV11-3 | ASTGQGAWGKTDTEAF
TRBJ2-1 | TRBD1 | TRBV29-1 | SVGGRGNYNEQF
TRBJ1-1 | NA | TRBV9 | ASSEGGGTEAF
TRBJ2-1 | NA | TRBV5-1 | ASSFITPGEQF
TRBJ2-5 | NA | TRBV29-1 | SGGAHQETQY
TRBJ2-7 | NA | TRBV6-6 | ASRDTPSYEQY
TRBJ2-1 | TRBD1 | TRBV11-2 | ASSLLGGLHNEQF
TRBJ2-7 | TRBD2 | TRBV7-9 | ASSSTNIAGEDEQY
TRBJ2-7 | NA | TRBV13 | ASSLSLRTVEQY
TRBJ1-1 | NA | TRBV25-1 | ASIDTWYRTEAF
TRBJ2-3 | NA | TRBV11-2 | ASSQRVSTDTQY
TRBJ2-2 | TRBD2 | TRBV15 | ATSPGLAGGPFTGELF
TRBJ2-5 | TRBD1 | TRBV11-2 | ASSSSTGLGETQY
TRBJ2-7 | TRBD1 | TRBV5-1 | ASSVSTGGFYEQY
TRBJ1-2 | NA | TRBV29-1 | SVDSLGVTTYGYT
TRBJ2-2 | NA | TRBV10-1 | ASSDPLGGVATGELF
TRBJ2-5 | TRBD2 | TRBV6-6 | ASSYTGGRETQY
TRBJ1-1 | NA | TRBV5-1 | ASSFPDTANTEAF
TRBJ2-5 | TRBD2 | TRBV10-3 | AMGGGGSIETQY
TRBJ2-2 | TRBD2 | TRBV5-1 | ASSLDLAGKTGELF
TRBJ2-7 | NA | TRBV7-9 | ASSPYRAQNPYEQY
TRBJ1-5 | TRBD1 | TRBV7-9 | ASSLGTGENQPQH
TRBJ2-5 | NA | TRBV13 | ASSLGSSEVETQY
TRBJ1-2 | NA | TRBV2 | ASSEVSSTPNYGYT
TRBJ1-1 | NA | TRBV6-1 | ASSEALRRRAEAF
TRBJ1-6 | NA | TRBV27 | ASSLDTRPHSPLH